Listed below are T cell receptor beta chains from one sample, sequenced in a study of T-cell reconstitution after alpha-beta-depleted transplantation in children. TCRdb independently ran MiXCR on the PCR reads; one entry per CDR3 protein. Here the sample spans approximately 490,000 distinct CDR3 sequences, roughly a tenth being singletons. The sample in question was PBMCs, obtained before TCRalphabeta/CD19-depleted stem cell transplant. The receptors were gathered from a child aged 2-15 years with inherited bone marrow failure, due to receive a stem cell transplant. The CDR3 runs from the conserved cysteine through the conserved F or W. A D gene is named only where the DNA matches it firmly. Part of the rows lack a size; the others show once, few, many or a class for expanded clones.

d_call clone_size j_call v_call cdr3_aa cdr3_nt
TRBD1 many TRBJ2-5 TRBV25-1 CASSSTGAWAQYF TGTGCCAGCAGCTCGACAGGGGCTTGGGCCCAGTACTTC
. many TRBJ2-7 TRBV9 CASSVSGSYEQYF TGTGCCAGCAGCGTTAGCGGCTCCTACGAGCAGTACTTC
. . TRBJ1-1 TRBV6-6 CASVSGLEAFF TGTGCCAGCGTTTCCGGGCTTGAAGCTTTCTTT
. few TRBJ1-2 TRBV28 CASSSLDQGVYGYTF TGTGCCAGCAGTTCACTCGATCAGGGTGTCTACGGCTACACCTTC
TRBD2 many TRBJ2-7 TRBV7-2 CASSKGLAGGGQYF TGTGCCAGCAGCAAAGGGCTAGCGGGAGGAGGGCAGTACTTC
TRBD2 many TRBJ2-5 TRBV27 CASSLAGSGGVETQYF TGTGCCAGCAGTTTAGCGGGGAGTGGGGGGGTAGAGACCCAGTACTTC
TRBD1 many TRBJ1-1 TRBV3-1 CASSQPGTGQFEAFF TGTGCCAGCAGCCAACCAGGGACAGGCCAATTTGAAGCTTTCTTT
. few TRBJ2-1 TRBV10-2 CASSSTRGSYNEQFF TGCGCCAGCAGCTCCACCAGGGGATCCTACAATGAGCAGTTCTTC
. few TRBJ2-5 TRBV5-6 CASSPAPLETQYF TGTGCCAGCAGTCCCGCCCCTTTAGAGACCCAGTACTTC
TRBD2 many TRBJ2-2 TRBV7-2 CASTKTSGHTGELFF TGTGCCAGCACCAAGACTAGCGGACACACCGGGGAGCTGTTTTTT
TRBD1 many TRBJ2-2 TRBV27 CASSSRDSTGELFF TGTGCCAGCAGTTCCCGGGACAGCACCGGGGAGCTGTTTTTT
. . TRBJ2-5 TRBV2 CASSGAGRRETQYF TGTGCCAGCAGTGGGGCAGGGCGGCGGGAGACCCAGTACTTC
. . TRBJ2-2 TRBV7-6 CASAMRGGTNTGELFF TGTGCCAGCGCTATGAGGGGCGGAACGAACACCGGGGAGCTGTTTTTT
TRBD2 . TRBJ2-7 TRBV20-1 CSARIPGGTSYGEQYF TGCAGTGCTAGAATCCCGGGGGGGACTAGTTATGGCGAGCAGTACTTC
. few TRBJ1-4 TRBV28 CASSPPPGREKLFF TGTGCCAGCAGTCCCCCCCCAGGGCGGGAAAAACTGTTTTTT
. many TRBJ1-1 TRBV6-2/TRBV6-3 CASGPQGWTEAFF TGTGCCAGCGGACCCCAGGGTTGGACTGAAGCTTTCTTT
. . TRBJ2-7 TRBV5-4 CASSPRGGLGYEQYF TGTGCCAGCAGCCCCCGTGGAGGTCTCGGCTACGAGCAGTACTTC
. . TRBJ1-3 TRBV28 CASSFPGYTIYF TGTGCCAGCAGTTTCCCGGGGTACACCATATATTTT
. few TRBJ2-7 TRBV5-1 CASSLGVSVEQYF TGCGCCAGCAGCTTGGGGGTGAGCGTCGAGCAGTACTTC
. many TRBJ2-7 TRBV29-1 CSARDSKRYEQYF TGCAGCGCACGGGACTCCAAGCGCTACGAGCAGTACTTC
TRBD1 many TRBJ2-3 TRBV20-1 CSAIPRDRGTTDTQYF TGCAGTGCTATCCCCCGGGACAGGGGGACCACAGATACGCAGTATTTT
. few TRBJ2-2 TRBV6-1 CASEGGLRWGGGELFF TGTGCCAGCGAAGGGGGCCTTAGATGGGGAGGCGGGGAGCTGTTTTTT
. . TRBJ2-2 TRBV4-3 CASSQDTASVNTGELFF TGCGCCAGCAGCCAAGATACGGCTAGTGTTAACACCGGGGAGCTGTTTTTT
TRBD2 . TRBJ2-1 TRBV12-3/TRBV12-4 CASRRSGSQYNEQFF TGTGCCAGCAGGAGAAGCGGGAGTCAGTACAATGAGCAGTTCTTC
. few TRBJ2-1 TRBV21-1 CASRDPQGAENEQFF TGTGCCAGCAGGGATCCACAGGGGGCGGAGAATGAGCAGTTCTTC
TRBD2 many TRBJ2-7 TRBV4-1 CASSQHPRPGLAGGPSIYEQYF TGCGCCAGCAGCCAACACCCCCGCCCGGGACTAGCGGGAGGGCCTTCCATCTACGAGCAGTACTTC
. . TRBJ2-7 TRBV5-6 CASSLFLLSYGQYF TGTGCCAGCAGCTTGTTTCTCCTCAGCTACGGGCAGTACTTC
. many TRBJ2-7 TRBV10-3 CAISQAVEQYF TGTGCCATCAGCCAGGCAGTAGAGCAGTACTTC
. many TRBJ2-4 TRBV20-1 CSASGGPLAKNIQYF TGCAGTGCTAGTGGAGGCCCATTAGCCAAAAACATTCAGTACTTC
. many TRBJ1-2 TRBV2 CASSPQANYGYTF TGTGCCAGCAGCCCCCAAGCTAACTATGGCTACACCTTC
TRBD2 few TRBJ2-7 TRBV20-1 CSATLAGGRSEQYF TGCAGTGCTACCTTAGCGGGAGGTCGGTCCGAGCAGTACTTC
. . TRBJ2-3 TRBV12-3/TRBV12-4 CASGPAVALASFTSTDTQYF TGTGCCAGCGGCCCTGCGGTAGCGCTCGCGAGTTTTACTAGCACAGATACGCAGTATTTT
. many TRBJ2-7 TRBV11-2 CASSPRWNPYEQYF TGTGCCAGCAGCCCGAGATGGAATCCCTACGAGCAGTACTTC
. many TRBJ2-2 TRBV4-3 CASSQEVSRQMAGELFF TGCGCCAGCAGCCAAGAAGTGTCACGACAGATGGCCGGGGAGCTGTTTTTT
. many TRBJ1-2 TRBV9 CASSVASSYGYTF TGTGCCAGCAGCGTAGCCAGTTCCTATGGCTACACCTTC
. many TRBJ1-1 TRBV7-9 CASSLAGAGLATEAFF TGTGCCAGCAGCTTAGCCGGAGCCGGTCTTGCCACTGAAGCTTTCTTT
TRBD2 . TRBJ2-1 TRBV2 CASLIGTSDPNEQFF TGTGCCAGCCTCATCGGGACTAGCGATCCCAATGAGCAGTTCTTC
TRBD2 . TRBJ2-1 TRBV18 CASSRTSGVAYNEQFF TGTGCCAGCTCACGAACTAGCGGGGTGGCCTACAATGAGCAGTTCTTC
. few TRBJ2-5 TRBV4-3 CASSYEANLLQETQYF TGCGCCAGCAGCTATGAGGCGAACCTCCTCCAAGAGACCCAGTACTTC
. many TRBJ2-5 TRBV29-1 CSVRSSGKETQYF TGCAGCGTTCGATCCAGCGGAAAAGAGACCCAGTACTTC
. few TRBJ1-2 TRBV7-2 CASSPQNHRAGYGYTF TGTGCCAGCAGCCCCCAGAACCACAGGGCCGGCTATGGCTACACCTTC
. many TRBJ2-3 TRBV16 CASSPYGGDTDTQYF TGTGCCAGCAGCCCCTACGGGGGAGACACAGATACGCAGTATTTT
TRBD2 . TRBJ2-7 TRBV24-1 CATGPPGGKQYF TGTGCCACCGGCCCGCCGGGGGGGAAGCAGTACTTC
. many TRBJ2-5 TRBV12-3/TRBV12-4 CASSLAWEDPQETQYF TGTGCCAGCAGTTTAGCGTGGGAGGATCCTCAGGAGACCCAGTACTTC
. many TRBJ2-7 TRBV20-1 CSARDWRGTYF TGCAGTGCTAGAGATTGGAGGGGGACGTACTTC
. many TRBJ2-1 TRBV27 CASKFAESNEQFF TGTGCCAGCAAATTTGCGGAGTCCAATGAGCAGTTCTTC
. many TRBJ2-3 TRBV4-1 CASSQVLSDTQYF TGCGCCAGCAGCCAAGTTCTCTCAGATACGCAGTATTTT
. many TRBJ1-4 TRBV28 CASRPQGLDEKLFF TGTGCCAGCAGACCTCAGGGGCTAGATGAAAAACTGTTTTTT
. many TRBJ1-4 TRBV2 CASSITEGYNEKLFF TGTGCCAGCAGCATTACAGAGGGATATAATGAAAAACTGTTTTTT